One and the same sample provided the 15 T cell receptor beta chains below, sequenced in a study of beta chain features in type 1 diabetes. Since all of the isolated RNA was reverse transcribed, expressed TCRB transcripts were what got sequenced. The repertoire was sequenced with immunoSEQ multiplex PCR; TCRdb's copy has only in-frame clones and lacks some. The table records about 180,000 clones, 13% of them present only once. The sample consisted of central memory CD4+ T cells from blood. The receptor set was obtained from a young woman in good health.

This clone has a handful of counts. The chain employs TRBV6-5 and TRBJ1-5; 7 bases match TRBD1. The CDR3 extends over 15 amino acids. V lost 0 bases, J lost 5 bases, and 4 bases stayed unmatched. Germline V lookup: CDR1 MNHEY, CDR2 SVGAGI. Here the CDR3 DNA reads TGTGCCAGCAGTTACTCGACAGGGACGGATCAGCCCCAGCATTTT. Translation: CASSYSTGTDQPQHF.

V is TRBV2 and J is TRBJ2-5, with 9 bases aligning to TRBD1. The germline gives CDR1 SNHLY, CDR2 FYNNEI. Trimming removed 6 bases from V and 5 bases from J; junction bases left unmatched: 10. The CDR3 is 15 amino acids. The CDR3 sequence is CASRPQGAMRETQYF. The CDR3 DNA reads TGTGCCAGCAGACCACAGGGGGCGATGCGGGAGACCCAGTACTTC.

V gene TRBV6-5 combines with J gene TRBJ2-3; maybe TRBD2 (6 bases). This CDR3 has 12 amino acids. The germline gives CDR1 MNHEY, CDR2 SVGAGI. Deletions cut 8 bases from V and 4 bases from J, with 10 bases between. Here the CDR3 DNA reads TGTGCCAGCGGGCGGGGCCCAGATACGCAGTATTTT. Its protein product is CASGRGPDTQYF.

This chain links TRBV5-4 with TRBJ2-1; 7 positions agree with TRBD2. V lost 0 bases, J lost 8 bases, and 8 bases stayed unmatched. Germline V gene lookup returns CDR1 SGHNT and CDR2 YYREEE (reference sequence). The CDR3 runs to 15 residues. DNA of the CDR3: TGTGCCAGCAGCTTGGTTGTGGGAGGGCCGTATGAGCAGTTCTTC. It codes for CASSLVVGGPYEQFF.

The chain couples TRBV4-2 to TRBJ2-1; TRBD2 matches at 13 bases. The CDR3 spans 20 residues. J was trimmed by 0 bases and V by 2 bases; bases with no gene match: 10. Germline CDR1 LGHNA, CDR2 YNFKEQ. The DNA of the CDR3 is TGTGCCAGCAGCCAATCATTGCCGGGACTAGCGGGGAGCTCCTACAATGAGCAGTTCTTC. Residues: CASSQSLPGLAGSSYNEQFF.

The sample holds a few counts of this clone. J is TRBJ2-7 and V is TRBV7-9; 10 bases map to TRBD2. The CDR3 has 15 residues. Per the germline V gene, CDR1 is SEHNR and CDR2 is FQNEAQ (reference sequence). V lost 1 base, J lost 7 bases, and 7 bases stayed unmatched. This CDR3 reads CASSLVLAGAQEQYF. The CDR3 DNA sequence: TGTGCCAGCAGCTTAGTCCTAGCGGGAGCCCAAGAGCAGTACTTC.

This clone was picked up a small number of times. CDR3 bases: TGCGCCAGCAGCTTGGCCGGAGCCCGGGACAGTGGCTACACCTTC. Its translation: CASSLAGARDSGYTF. This rearrangement joins TRBV5-1 to TRBJ1-2, with 7 positions matching TRBD1. The CDR3 totals 15 residues. Losses at the gene ends were 0 bases for V and 7 bases for J; bases not matched to a gene: 9. Germline V gene lookup returns CDR1 SGHRS and CDR2 YFSETQ.

This clone was detected only a few times. Other DNA sequences in this specimen translate into the identical CDR3. The chain combines TRBV27 with TRBJ2-3, with TRBD2 as a possible D gene (6 bases). V lost 5 bases and J 1 base, leaving 10 bases between the germline ends. Germline CDR1 MNHEY, CDR2 SMNVEV (reference sequence). The CDR3 is made up of 14 amino acids. The CDR3 DNA sequence: TGTGCCAGCAGTCTAGAGCGGGGCACAGATACGCAGTATTTT. Its translation is CASSLERGTDTQYF.

The table lists this clone with a few counts. V gene TRBV6-1 combines with J gene TRBJ2-3; D not certain. The CDR3 loop spans 11 amino acids. Germline lookup yields CDR1 MNHNS and CDR2 SASEGT. Trimming left V 1 base short and J 7 bases short, with 3 bases between. The CDR3 sequence: CASSEGHTQYF. CDR3 DNA: TGTGCCAGCAGTGAAGGGCATACGCAGTATTTT.

This clone occurred a few times. The chain uses TRBV29-1 and TRBJ2-7; D possibly corresponds to TRBD1 (5 bases). V lost 4 bases, J lost 6 bases, and 13 bases lay in between. Germline CDR1 reads SQVTM; CDR2 reads ANQGSEA. This CDR3 has 12 residues. CDR3 protein: CSVVPRDSEQYF. CDR3 DNA: TGCAGCGTTGTCCCCAGGGATAGCGAGCAGTACTTC.

This clone was detected a few times. The V call is TRBV10-3, the J call TRBJ2-3, with D maybe TRBD2 (5 bases). V lost 4 bases and J 2 bases, leaving 13 bases between the germline ends. The CDR3 consists of 15 residues. CDR1 and CDR2 (germline): ENHRY, SYGVKD. The DNA of the CDR3 is TGTGCCATCAGTGCGGGCGGAGGAGTCACAGATACGCAGTATTTT. It encodes CAISAGGGVTDTQYF.

The V gene is TRBV7-2, the J gene TRBJ2-5; TRBD1 aligns across 7 bases. The germline V gene has CDR1 SGHTA and CDR2 FQGNSA. CDR3 length: 15 amino acids. The junction had 3 bases not matched to a gene; V was cut back by 0 bases and J by 2 bases. CDR3 sequence: CASSLAQGRQETQYF. The CDR3 nucleotides are TGTGCCAGCAGCTTAGCACAGGGGAGACAAGAGACCCAGTACTTC.

In its sample, this clone was seen many times. The same CDR3 also results from other DNA sequences found in this sample. The chain recombines TRBV29-1 with TRBJ2-7; 8 positions agree with TRBD1. This CDR3 has 14 amino acids. The ends lost 0 bases at V and 3 bases at J; junction bases unmatched: 4. From germline, CDR1 is SQVTM and CDR2 ANQGSEA. The CDR3 spells CSVEDGRGHYEQYF. The CDR3 DNA reads TGCAGCGTTGAAGACGGCAGGGGGCACTACGAGCAGTACTTC.

The chain employs TRBV28 and TRBJ2-1; 7 bases are shared with TRBD2. Germline trimming cut 5 bases from V and 7 bases from J; bases unmatched to any gene: 8. The germline CDR1 and CDR2 sequences are MDHEN and SYDVKM. The CDR3 is 14 amino acids. The CDR3 loop is CASSPPGTTNEQFF. DNA for the CDR3: TGTGCCAGCAGTCCCCCCGGGACTACGAATGAGCAGTTCTTC.

This clone was recorded a few times. This rearrangement joins TRBV5-4 to TRBJ1-3; a possible D gene is TRBD1 (5 bases). Trimming removed 4 bases at V and 3 bases at J, with 14 bases between. CDR3 length equals 15 residues. CDR1 and CDR2 (germline): SGHNT, YYREEE (reference sequence). The DNA for the CDR3 is TGTGCCAGCAGCCCCGGAGGGGTGTTTGGAAACACCATATATTTT. Its protein is CASSPGGVFGNTIYF.